This TCR beta chain appears in the sequencing data of a study of early T cells in non-severe SARS-CoV-2 infection. The germline CDR1 and CDR2 sequences are SNHLY and FYNNEI. Trimming removed 2 bases at V and 5 bases at J, with 18 bases between. The CDR3 consists of 16 residues. This clonotype was counted only a few times. TCRdb itself ran the 5' RACE reads through MiXCR, one entry per CDR3 protein. The sample records around 56,000 distinct CDR3 sequences, around 8.3% being singletons. The sequence was obtained from an adult who was a healthcare worker with PCR-confirmed SARS-CoV-2 infection or an uninfected control (not recorded which). The gene calls are TRBV2 and TRBJ2-5, with D possibly TRBD2 on 6 matching bases. Sample: whole blood, taken at baseline. The CDR3 coding sequence is TGTGCCAGCAGTGAACGCGGGACCGGATTAGGCGAGACCCAGTACTTC. This sequence encodes CASSERGTGLGETQYF.